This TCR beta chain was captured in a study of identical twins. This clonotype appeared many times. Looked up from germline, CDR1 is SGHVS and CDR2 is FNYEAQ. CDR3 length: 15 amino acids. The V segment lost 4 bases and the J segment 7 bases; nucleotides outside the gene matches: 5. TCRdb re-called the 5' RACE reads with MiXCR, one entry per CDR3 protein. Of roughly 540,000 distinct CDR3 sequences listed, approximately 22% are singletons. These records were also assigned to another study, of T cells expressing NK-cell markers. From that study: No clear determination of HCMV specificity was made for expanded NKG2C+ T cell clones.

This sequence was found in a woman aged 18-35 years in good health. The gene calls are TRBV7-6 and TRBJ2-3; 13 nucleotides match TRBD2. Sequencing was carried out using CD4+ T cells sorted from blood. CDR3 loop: CASSSRTSGSNTQYF. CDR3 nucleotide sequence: TGTGCCAGCAGCTCTAGGACTAGCGGGAGTAATACGCAGTATTTT.